This T cell receptor (beta chain) stems from a study of cytomegalovirus exposure and HLA in healthy donors. 60 Vbeta and 13 Jbeta primers were used in PCR. Produced via immunoSEQ multiplex PCR; TCRdb's table is partial and in-frame only. Of nearly 110,000 clones listed, less than 85% are singletons. General study findings and limits: In an earlier analysis, about 87% or about 30%: the productive usage of most TCR beta V segments.

With regard to this clone: Its antigen is not identified.

The sample taken for sequencing was PBMCs. The sequence was obtained from a man in his 60s in good health and CMV-seronegative.

CDR3 bases: TGTGCCAGCAGCAGGCGGAGCGGGGACGGGACAGATACGCAGTATTTT. It is translated as CASSRRSGDGTDTQYF. The chain couples TRBV7-3 to TRBJ2-3, with 7 bases identical to TRBD2. This CDR3 has 16 amino acids. V shed 5 bases, J shed 3 bases, and the junction held 11 bases outside the gene matches. Germline-derived CDR1 and CDR2 are SGHTA and FQGTGA.